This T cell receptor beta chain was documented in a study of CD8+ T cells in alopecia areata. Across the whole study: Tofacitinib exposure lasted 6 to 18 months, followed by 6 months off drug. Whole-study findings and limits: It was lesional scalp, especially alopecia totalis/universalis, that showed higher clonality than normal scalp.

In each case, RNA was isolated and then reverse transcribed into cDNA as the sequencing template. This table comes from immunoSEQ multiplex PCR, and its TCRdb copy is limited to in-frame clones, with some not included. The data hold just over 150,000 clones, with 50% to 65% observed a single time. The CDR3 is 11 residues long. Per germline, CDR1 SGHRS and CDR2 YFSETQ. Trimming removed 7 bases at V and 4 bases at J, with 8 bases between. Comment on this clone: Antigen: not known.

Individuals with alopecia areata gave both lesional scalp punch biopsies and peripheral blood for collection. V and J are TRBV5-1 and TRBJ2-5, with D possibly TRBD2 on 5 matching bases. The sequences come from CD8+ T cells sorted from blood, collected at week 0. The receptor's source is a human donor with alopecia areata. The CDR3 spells CASLGGETQYF. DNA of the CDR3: TGCGCCAGCTTAGGAGGAGAGACCCAGTACTTC.